This TCR beta chain was obtained from a study of preoperative IRX-2 immunotherapy in early breast cancer. Stated treatment: preoperative locoregional IRX-2 cytokine immunotherapy. Patients received preoperative, locoregional IRX-2 cytokine immunotherapy in a phase Ib study. The table came from immunoSEQ multiplex PCR; TCRdb's copy has only in-frame clones and leaves some out. The repertoire holds roughly 57,000 clones, with roughly 94% as singletons. The V end was cut by 1 base, the J end by 10 bases, with 15 bases between. Germline-derived CDR1 and CDR2 are SGDLS and YYNGEE. This CDR3 is built from 15 residues.

The chain recombines TRBV9 with TRBJ1-6; D may be TRBD1 (5 bases). Sampling was carried out from a patient treated with IRX-2 immunotherapy. The sequence derives from a human donor with breast cancer. The CDR3 sequence is CASSVMGQGQSPLHF. DNA of the CDR3: TGTGCCAGCAGCGTAATGGGTCAGGGCCAATCACCCCTCCACTTT.